The 10 T cell receptor beta chains listed next were all sequenced from one sample in a study of T-cell memory formation after mild COVID-19. TCRdb reprocessed the 5' RACE reads with MiXCR, giving one entry per CDR3 protein. This sample yields about 180,000 distinct CDR3 sequences, of which around a sixth are seen a single time; roughly 3.9% belongs to the top ten. Sample: PBMCs or a T cell subset sorted from them (not recorded which). Receptor source: a man in his late teens or twenties who had mild COVID-19 (a few samples of this study predate the infection). Cell type and time point are not known.

This clonotype appeared many times. The chain carries TRBV5-1 and TRBJ2-3; 12 nucleotides align to TRBD1. Germline V gene sequence: CDR1 SGHRS, CDR2 YFSETQ. This CDR3 is 15 amino acids long. Losses at the gene ends were 3 bases for V and 4 bases for J; bases not matched to a gene: 3. CDR3 region: CASSSGTGGSDTQYF. The DNA for the CDR3 is TGCGCCAGCAGCTCCGGGACAGGGGGCTCAGATACGCAGTATTTT.

This clonotype appeared a few times. This chain links TRBV6-2 or TRBV6-3 with TRBJ2-1; D is unresolved. This CDR3 comprises 17 residues. The V and J ends lost 4 bases and 0 bases respectively, with 16 bases between them. Per the germline V gene, CDR1 is MNHEY and CDR2 is SVGEGT. CDR3 bases: TGTGCCAGCAGTTCCCTCTTCGGCCGCGGCTCCTACAATGAGCAGTTCTTC. This encodes CASSSLFGRGSYNEQFF.

This clonotype was seen more than once but under ten times. For the CDR3, the DNA is TGCAGCGTTTGCCGGGACAACCAAGAGACCCAGTACTTC. Residues: CSVCRDNQETQYF. The V and J genes are TRBV29-1 and TRBJ2-5; D might be TRBD1 (6 bases). Germline loops: CDR1 SQVTM, CDR2 ANQGSEA. The CDR3 has 13 amino acids. V shed 5 bases and J shed 0 bases, with 10 bases lying between them.

The chain has TRBV20-1 and TRBJ1-5, with no clear D. Germline assignment: CDR1 DFQATT and CDR2 SNEGSKA (reference sequence). Trimming cost V 3 bases and J 5 bases, with 17 bases left between them. This CDR3 is 15 amino acids long. CDR3 protein: CSASKRVGIYQPQHF. The CDR3 DNA follows: TGCAGTGCTAGTAAACGTGTCGGGATTTATCAGCCCCAGCATTTT.

The rearrangement links TRBV5-1 to TRBJ1-1, with a weak D call TRBD1 (6 bases). The V gene's germline CDR1 is SGHRS and CDR2 YFSETQ. The V gene lost 0 bases and the J gene lost 5 bases, with 20 bases spanning the gap. The CDR3 runs 17 residues. Here the CDR3 DNA reads TGCGCCAGCAGCTTGGGGCCCCGGCGAGGGGGGACAACTGAAGCTTTCTTT. It translates to CASSLGPRRGGTTEAFF.

This clonotype has only a few counts. The V call is TRBV7-3, the J call TRBJ2-5, with TRBD2 identical over 12 bases. The germline CDR1 and CDR2 sequences are SGHTA and FQGTGA. The CDR3 totals 17 residues. V gave up 5 bases and J gave up 4 bases; unmatched junction bases: 11. The CDR3: CASSPGLLAGGPETQYF. CDR3 in DNA: TGTGCCAGCAGCCCGGGGCTACTAGCGGGGGGTCCAGAGACCCAGTACTTC.

This sequence joins TRBV6-2 or TRBV6-3 and TRBJ2-5, with 7 nucleotides matching TRBD2. The J segment lost 9 bases and the V segment lost 7 bases, leaving 5 bases of the junction unmatched. The CDR3 consists of 11 residues. CDR1 and CDR2 (germline): MNHEY, SVGEGT. CDR3 region: CASTQRGAQYF. Here the CDR3 DNA reads TGTGCCAGCACCCAGCGGGGTGCCCAGTACTTC.

The V call is TRBV20-1, the J call TRBJ2-1; 8 bases fit TRBD2. The CDR3 spans 14 residues. The V and J ends lost 6 bases and 6 bases, in that order; junction bases with no gene match: 10. Germline values: CDR1 DFQATT, CDR2 SNEGSKA (reference sequence). The CDR3 loop is CSALNSRGGNEQFF. CDR3 DNA sequence: TGCAGTGCCCTCAACTCTCGGGGGGGCAATGAGCAGTTCTTC.

This chain connects TRBV30 to TRBJ1-4; 9 positions match TRBD1. This CDR3 region has 15 residues. Trimming took 2 bases from V and 4 from J; bases not matched to a gene: 5. Germline values: CDR1 GTSNPN, CDR2 SVGIG (reference sequence). The CDR3 nucleotides read TGTGCCTGGAGTACCGGACAGGGGAGTAATGAAAAACTGTTTTTT. Amino acid sequence: CAWSTGQGSNEKLFF.

The chain combines TRBV20-1 with TRBJ2-7, with D possibly matching TRBD2 (5 bases). Germline V lookup: CDR1 DFQATT, CDR2 SNEGSKA (reference sequence). CDR3 length: 12 amino acids. V was trimmed by 3 bases and J by 5 bases, leaving 11 bases between them. CDR3 loop: CSARAGGDEQYF. Written as DNA, the CDR3 is TGCAGTGCTAGGGCGGGCGGCGACGAGCAGTACTTC.